The entry below describes one T cell receptor (beta chain). What this receptor recognizes is not known. Mismatch with germline at one junction end may stem from a read error. These data belong to a study of CD8 T cells in Susac syndrome (dated by TCRdb to the late 2010s). Regarding the study in general: The study used repertoire sequencing to test whether antigen drove CD8+ T cell activation and differentiation in Susac syndrome.

The cysteine opens and the phenylalanine closes a CDR3 of 16 amino acids. CDR3 DNA only is kept here, 48 bases in frame from base 1. From the germline V gene (reference sequence), CDR1 is SSHAT and CDR2 is FNYEAQ. Overall results and qualifications from the work: The TCR sequencing and HLA analysis was acknowledged to have included a relatively small number of individuals.

Peripheral blood CD8+ and CD4+ T cells from healthy donors, Susac syndrome patients and multiple sclerosis patients were profiled using high-throughput TCR beta sequencing. Healthy donors were included as age- and sex-matched controls. Bulk CD8+ and CD4+ T cells were purified by magnetic negative isolation, while CD8+ TEMRA cells were enriched using FACS. Blood was drawn into EDTA tubes, processed within 24 hours, and PBMCs were isolated by density gradient centrifugation. PBMCs intended for TCR sequencing were frozen in liquid nitrogen and were later thawed in a 37 degrees C water bath. The sorted or isolated CD4+, CD8+ and CD8+ TEMRA cells had a purity of 90% or higher. RNA was extracted using the RNeasy kit, and roughly 0.5 to 1 ug of the RNA was reverse transcribed with random hexamers. The immunoSEQ multiplex PCR assay, which covers 54 Vbeta and 13 Jbeta segments, was used to amplify TCR beta CDR3 regions. PCR amplification bias was corrected by using a synthetic template baseline for primer optimization and computational correction. The authors' analysis ran thus. Reads were annotated to V, D and J genes per IMGT and analyzed with immunoSEQ Analyzer, keeping only productive sequences. To calculate clonality, Shannon entropy was normalized by log2 of the number of productive unique sequences and then subtracted from one. For each patient and control, public and private clones were evaluated among the 100 most prevalent clones. Susac-specific clones were defined as absent from healthy and MS cohorts, 850 to 1,300 published viral clones and other ImmuneACCESS disease sequences. TCRdb reanalyzed the raw reads on its own, using fastp at Q25 for trimming and MiXCR for clone calling, and kept in-frame beta chains. Each entry merges the rows of one CDR3 protein and shows their most common DNA and genes. The authors' filters were not applied to this entry. Here the sample has 150,000 to 200,000 distinct CDR3 sequences; approximately 93% occur a single time. Of the sample, 0.1% to 0.12% is held by the ten largest clones.

This clonotype originated in a human donor in good health. Recombination linked TRBV7-7 to TRBJ2-5; the D gene cannot be resolved reliably. The sequenced sample consisted of CD4+ T cells from PBMCs. Here the CDR3 is given as CASSLAPTATGETQYF. In nucleotides, the sequence is TGTGCTAGCAGCTTAGCCCCGACGGCTACGGGAGAGACCCAGTACTTC.